The T cell receptor beta chain under discussion was sequenced for a study of CD8 T cells in Susac syndrome. Germline CDR1 SNHLY, CDR2 FYNNEI. V shed 6 bases and J 0 bases; nucleotides not matched to a gene: 13. There are 17 residues in the CDR3. RNA, at about 0.45 to 1 ug, was reverse transcribed with random hexamers. Coverage of TCR beta CDR3 amplification by immunoSEQ multiplex PCR extended to 54 Vbeta and 13 Jbeta. TCRdb used MiXCR to reprocess the immunoSEQ multiplex PCR reads, holding one entry per CDR3 protein. Among 150,000 to 200,000 distinct CDR3 sequences listed, 93% were seen once. Concerning this clonotype itself: The antigen remains unidentified.

Study-wide results and limits: Individuals included in the TCR sequencing and HLA analysis were acknowledged by the study to be relatively few in number.

Sequencing of TCR beta was performed on blood CD8+ and CD4+ T cells. Negative isolation was applied to CD8+ and CD4+ T cells, and FACS enrichment was applied to TEMRA cells. Sequenced input: CD4+ T cells from PBMCs. The genes are TRBV2 and TRBJ1-1; 7 bases fit TRBD1. This receptor was taken from a human donor in good health. The CDR3 DNA reads as TGTGCCAGCAGACCATTGGGGGGGACAGACCTGAACACTGAAGCTTTCTTT. Protein product: CASRPLGGTDLNTEAFF. The full variable domain, rest sourced from reference TRBV2 and TRBJ1-1, is EPEVTQTPSHQVTQMGQEVILRCVPISNHLYFYWYRQILGQKVEFLVSFYNNEISEKSEIFDDQFSVERPDGSNFTLKIRSTKLEDSAMYFCASRPLGGTDLNTEAFFGQGTRLTVV.